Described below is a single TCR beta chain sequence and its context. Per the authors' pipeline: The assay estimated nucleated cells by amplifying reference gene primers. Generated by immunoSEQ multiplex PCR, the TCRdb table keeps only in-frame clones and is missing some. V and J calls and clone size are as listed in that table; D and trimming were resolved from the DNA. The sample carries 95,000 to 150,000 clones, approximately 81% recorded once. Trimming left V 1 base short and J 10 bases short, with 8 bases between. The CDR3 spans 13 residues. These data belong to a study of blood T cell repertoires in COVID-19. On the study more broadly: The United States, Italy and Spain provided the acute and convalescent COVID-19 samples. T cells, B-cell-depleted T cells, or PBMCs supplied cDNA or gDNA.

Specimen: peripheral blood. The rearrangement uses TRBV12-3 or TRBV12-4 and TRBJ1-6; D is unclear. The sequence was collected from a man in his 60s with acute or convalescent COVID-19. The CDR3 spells CASSLVLRSPLHF. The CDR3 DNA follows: TGTGCCAGCAGTTTAGTGCTTCGGTCACCCCTCCACTTT.